These 27 T cell receptor beta chains were sequenced from one sample in a study of early T cells in non-severe SARS-CoV-2 infection. Each CDR3 protein is one row after TCRdb ran MiXCR on the 5' RACE reads. The table lists some 45,000 distinct CDR3 sequences, nearly 7.5% of them singletons, with under 9.5% in the top ten. Sequences were obtained from whole blood. Receptor source: an adult who was a healthcare worker with PCR-confirmed SARS-CoV-2 infection or an uninfected control (not recorded which).

This clonotype was seen a few times. The V call is TRBV7-2, the J call TRBJ2-3, with TRBD2 matching over 7 bases. Trimming at V came to 5 bases and at J to 2 bases, leaving 10 bases not matched to a gene. Germline CDR1 is SGHTA and CDR2 is FQGNSA. This CDR3 spans 16 amino acids. The chain's CDR3 is CASSPLQREPTDTQYF. The CDR3, as DNA: TGTGCCAGCAGCCCCCTCCAGCGGGAACCCACAGATACGCAGTATTTT.

J is TRBJ2-3 and V is TRBV10-2, with TRBD1 identical over 8 bases. CDR3 length: 13 residues. J gave up 1 base and V 7 bases, and 1 base lay outside the gene matches. Germline V gene sequence: CDR1 WSHSY, CDR2 SAAADI. CDR3 sequence: CASKDRGTDTQYF. The CDR3 bases are TGCGCCAGCAAGGACAGGGGCACAGATACGCAGTATTTT.

This clonotype has at least ten counts. The chain joins TRBV20-1 to TRBJ2-3; 7 nucleotides match TRBD2. Germline trimming cut 4 bases from V and 2 bases from J; bases unmatched to any gene: 9. The CDR3 spans 15 residues. Germline loops: CDR1 DFQATT, CDR2 SNEGSKA (reference sequence). CDR3 loop: CSAINPGTNTDTQYF. In DNA, the CDR3 is TGCAGTGCTATAAACCCCGGGACTAACACAGATACGCAGTATTTT.

This clonotype appeared many times. The rearrangement links TRBV2 to TRBJ2-1, with a tentative D call TRBD2 (5 bases). Germline V gives CDR1 SNHLY, CDR2 FYNNEI. Trimming removed 11 bases from V and 2 bases from J, with 13 bases in between. The CDR3 length is 13 residues. The CDR3 DNA is TGTGCCGGCCGGACTGACCCCTACAATGAGCAGTTCTTC. Amino acids: CAGRTDPYNEQFF. Variable domain in full (rest from reference TRBV2 and TRBJ2-1): EPEVTQTPSHQVTQMGQEVILRCVPISNHLYFYWYRQILGQKVEFLVSFYNNEISEKSEIFDDQFSVERPDGSNFTLKIRSTKLEDSAMYFCAGRTDPYNEQFFGPGTRLTVL.

In this sample, this clonotype turned up many times. This chain's CDR3 is CASSFVRQGAHEQYF. CDR3 nucleotide sequence: TGTGCCAGCAGTTTCGTTAGACAGGGGGCCCACGAGCAGTACTTC. The chain couples TRBV28 to TRBJ2-7; 10 bases are shared with TRBD1. CDR3 length equals 15 residues. Looked up from germline, CDR1 is MDHEN and CDR2 is SYDVKM. Trimming took 3 bases from V and 5 from J; bases not matched to a gene: 7.

This clonotype was recorded a few times. The CDR3 DNA follows: TGTGCCAGCAGTTTACCCTCGGCAGGACGCTATGGCTACACCTTC. Its protein product is CASSLPSAGRYGYTF. The V gene is TRBV28, the J gene TRBJ1-2; D is undetermined. The germline V gene has CDR1 MDHEN and CDR2 SYDVKM. The CDR3 is 15 residues long. Between the trimmed V and J ends, which lost 2 bases and 4 bases, there was a span of 14 bases.

This clonotype was counted at least ten times. The chain links TRBV12-3 or TRBV12-4 to TRBJ2-5; D call uncertain. The length of the CDR3 is 13 residues. Trimming took 5 bases from V and 5 from J, leaving 12 bases between them. CDR3 loop: CASSPLGKETQYF. Here the CDR3 DNA reads TGTGCCAGCAGTCCTCTTGGGAAGGAGACCCAGTACTTC.

This clonotype was seen ten or more times. This chain connects TRBV7-2 to TRBJ1-1; D gene unclear. The CDR3 totals 12 residues. CDR1 is SGHTA, CDR2 FQGNSA, per germline. V dropped 2 bases and J dropped 4 bases, with 5 bases sitting between them. The CDR3 nucleotides read TGTGCCAGCAGCTTACAACTCACTGAAGCTTTCTTT. It encodes CASSLQLTEAFF.

The rearrangement joins TRBV28 to TRBJ2-7; tentative D call: TRBD1 (6 bases). The germline V gene encodes CDR1 MDHEN and CDR2 SYDVKM. This CDR3 has 11 amino acids. The V end was cut by 4 bases, the J end by 5 bases, with 6 bases between. CDR3 loop: CASSSGDEQYF. The CDR3 nucleotides are TGTGCCAGCAGTTCAGGGGACGAGCAGTACTTC.

The table lists this clonotype with many counts. The chain links TRBV10-2 to TRBJ1-3; possibly TRBD1 for D (5 bases). This CDR3 contains 13 residues. CDR1 WSHSY and CDR2 SAAADI come from the germline V gene. The V end lost 5 bases, the J end lost 4 bases, and 9 bases lay between the germline ends. The CDR3 here is CASSWDAGNTIYF. CDR3 DNA: TGCGCCAGCAGTTGGGACGCCGGAAACACCATATATTTT.

The chain employs TRBV28 and TRBJ2-1; 8 nucleotides line up with TRBD1. V was pared by 5 bases and J by 7 bases, with 7 bases of the junction left unmatched. This CDR3 comprises 14 residues. Germline-derived CDR1 and CDR2 are MDHEN and SYDVKM. The CDR3 nucleotides are TGTGCCAGCAGTATGGACAGGGAAGGGAATGAGCAGTTCTTC. This codes for CASSMDREGNEQFF. The full variable domain, its missing parts supplied by reference TRBV28 and TRBJ2-1, is DVKVTQSSRYLVKRTGEKVFLECVQDMDHENMFWYRQDPGLGLRLIYFSYDVKMKEKGDIPEGYSVSREKKERFSLILESASTNQTSMYLCASSMDREGNEQFFGPGTRLTVL.

This clonotype was counted ten times or more. The genes are TRBV20-1 and TRBJ2-7; TRBD1 matches at 8 bases. The V segment lost 6 bases and the J segment 5 bases; nucleotides outside the gene matches: 6. Germline lookup yields CDR1 DFQATT and CDR2 SNEGSKA (reference sequence). This CDR3 comprises 12 residues. Here the CDR3 reads CSARQGTDEQYF. The CDR3 nucleotides read TGCAGTGCCCGACAGGGGACCGACGAGCAGTACTTC.

This clonotype was recorded at least ten times. The chain has TRBV28 and TRBJ1-5; TRBD1 aligns across 7 bases. Trimming removed 5 bases from V and 4 bases from J; junction bases left unmatched: 8. The CDR3 totals 15 residues. The V gene's germline CDR1 is MDHEN and CDR2 SYDVKM. CDR3 in amino acids: CASSPIQGFNQPQHF. The CDR3 coding sequence is TGTGCCAGCAGTCCAATACAGGGGTTTAATCAGCCCCAGCATTTT.

This clonotype was seen only a few times. The V call is TRBV9, the J call TRBJ2-5; the match to TRBD1 covers 7 bases. CDR1 SGDLS and CDR2 YYNGEE come from the germline V gene. V lost 0 bases to trimming and J lost 5 bases; unmatched junction nucleotides: 4. This CDR3 contains 14 residues. CDR3 loop: CASSVVGGRETQYF. The DNA of the CDR3 is TGTGCCAGCAGCGTAGTAGGGGGCAGGGAGACCCAGTACTTC.

This clonotype occurred a few times. The gene calls are TRBV7-3 and TRBJ2-3, with TRBD2 identical over 9 bases. The CDR3 totals 16 residues. The germline gives CDR1 SGHTA, CDR2 FQGTGA. Trimming cost V 4 bases and J 6 bases; bases outside gene matches: 11. The CDR3 sequence is CASSSQGGTSPDTQYF. CDR3 sequence (DNA): TGTGCCAGCAGCTCGCAAGGTGGGACTAGCCCCGATACGCAGTATTTT.

This clonotype showed up many times. The chain recombines TRBV29-1 with TRBJ2-7, with D possibly being TRBD1 (8 bases). This CDR3 spans 15 amino acids. The V gene lost 2 bases and the J gene lost 4 bases, with 18 bases spanning the gap. Germline CDR1 reads SQVTM; CDR2 reads ANQGSEA. The CDR3 here is CSVEQGAGVLYEQYF. The CDR3, as DNA: TGCAGCGTTGAACAGGGGGCGGGGGTCCTATACGAGCAGTACTTC.

This clonotype was counted many times. The CDR3 protein is CASSQETGTKQFF. For the CDR3, the DNA is TGTGCCAGCAGCCAAGAAACTGGCACAAAGCAGTTCTTC. The V gene is TRBV14, the J gene TRBJ2-1, with unresolved D. Germline CDR1 and CDR2: SGHDN and FVKESK. The CDR3 is 13 amino acids. V was clipped by 0 bases and J by 11 bases, with 11 bases between them.

This clonotype was seen many times. The chain carries TRBV10-3 and TRBJ1-2; 11 bases line up with TRBD1. V was clipped by 6 bases and J by 5 bases; unmatched bases: 5. The CDR3 is 14 residues long. CDR1 and CDR2 (germline): ENHRY, SYGVKD. The DNA for the CDR3 is TGTGCCATCAGCCCCGGGACAGGGGGGTATGGCTACACCTTC. Its translation: CAISPGTGGYGYTF.

This clonotype was counted many times. The chain recombines TRBV19 with TRBJ2-7; D is possibly TRBD1 (5 bases). V dropped 6 bases and J dropped 3 bases, with 18 bases sitting between them. The CDR3 length is 15 residues. The germline V gene encodes CDR1 LNHDA and CDR2 SQIVND (reference sequence). The CDR3 loop reads CASRSEDQGIYEQYF. As DNA, the CDR3 is TGTGCCAGTAGATCCGAGGATCAGGGTATCTACGAGCAGTACTTC.

The rearrangement joins TRBV21-1 to TRBJ2-7; the table gives TRBD2 as D, unverified against the DNA. TRBV21-1 is a listed pseudogene. CDR3 length: 15 residues. CDR3 DNA sequence: TGTGCCAGCATAGGGACTAGCGGGCACTCCTACGAGCAGTACTTC. Translated, it gives CASIGTSGHSYEQYF.

V is TRBV6-6 and J is TRBJ1-3; 8 bases map to TRBD1. Germline values: CDR1 MNHNY, CDR2 SVGAGI (reference sequence). This CDR3 has 15 amino acids. V gave up 5 bases and J gave up 0 bases; unmatched junction bases: 3. CDR3 sequence (DNA): TGTGCCAGCAGTCGGGACAGGAGCTCTGGAAACACCATATATTTT. Translating gives CASSRDRSSGNTIYF.

In regard to this clonotype: A clone one base away is much larger, so this may be a read error. V and J are TRBV20-1 and TRBJ2-7; D remains ambiguous. The CDR3 is 13 amino acids. V was clipped by 0 bases and J by 2 bases, with 8 bases between them. Germline CDR1 and CDR2: DFQATT and SNEGSKA (reference sequence). The CDR3 loop reads CSARDWAAYEQYF. The CDR3 coding sequence is TGCAGTGCTAGAGATTGGGCAGCCTACGAGCAGTACTTC.

A few counts support this clonotype. The genes are TRBV6-2 or TRBV6-3 and TRBJ2-1; TRBD2 aligns across 7 bases. V shed 6 bases and J 7 bases; nucleotides not matched to a gene: 9. Looked up from germline, CDR1 is MNHEY and CDR2 is SVGEGT. The CDR3 length is 14 residues. The CDR3 reads CASSTYIGGNEQFF. CDR3 DNA sequence: TGTGCCAGCAGCACCTATATCGGGGGGAATGAGCAGTTCTTC.

This clonotype has a count of ten or more. The CDR3 nucleotides read TGTGCCAGCAGTCCGACTGGAGGGAACAATGAGCAGTTCTTC. Translating gives CASSPTGGNNEQFF. This chain connects TRBV27 to TRBJ2-1, with a tentative D call TRBD2 (6 bases). Germline V gene lookup returns CDR1 MNHEY and CDR2 SMNVEV (reference sequence). Deletions cut 5 bases from V and 5 bases from J, with 13 bases between. The CDR3 length is 14 residues.

V usage is TRBV7-2 and J usage is TRBJ1-4; D unresolved. The CDR3 covers 13 residues. V dropped 5 bases and J dropped 5 bases, with 9 bases sitting between them. Per germline, CDR1 SGHTA and CDR2 FQGNSA. As DNA, the CDR3 is TGTGCCAGCAGCCTCCGCGGGAATGAAAAACTGTTTTTT. Protein product: CASSLRGNEKLFF.

This clonotype was found a few times. The chain employs TRBV18 and TRBJ1-4; D possibly corresponds to TRBD1 (6 bases). Trimming removed 3 bases from V and 4 bases from J, with 12 bases in between. From germline, CDR1 is KGHSH and CDR2 LQKENI. The CDR3 extends over 15 amino acids. The CDR3 nucleotides read TGTGCCAGCTCACCTCCGGGACACAATAATGAAAAACTGTTTTTT. It translates to CASSPPGHNNEKLFF.

This clonotype was observed a few times. The rearrangement links TRBV3-1 to TRBJ1-1; D ambiguous. V lost 0 bases and J lost 5, with 13 bases in between. Looked up from germline, CDR1 is LGHDT and CDR2 is YNNKEL (reference sequence). This CDR3 has 15 residues. DNA for the CDR3: TGTGCCAGCAGCCAAGAATCCATGAGATGGACTGAAGCTTTCTTT. Its translation is CASSQESMRWTEAFF. The full variable domain, in which reference TRBV3-1 and TRBJ1-1 provide the parts outside the CDR3, is DTAVSQTPKYLVTQMGNDKSIKCEQNLGHDTMYWYKQDSKKFLKIMFSYNNKELIINETVPNRFSPKSPDKAHLNLHINSLELGDSAVYFCASSQESMRWTEAFFGQGTRLTVV.